This TCR beta chain was captured in a study of prognosis after radiotherapy for stage I lung cancer. Multiplex PCR in two rounds served to amplify TCR beta CDR3 from genomic DNA. Gene-specific TRBV and TRBJ primers were used in PCR round one. TCRdb used MiXCR to reprocess the multiplex PCR reads, holding one entry per CDR3 protein. The sample holds about 15,000 distinct CDR3 sequences, about a quarter seen once. V lost 4 bases to trimming and J lost 7 bases; unmatched junction nucleotides: 9. In germline, CDR1 is SGDLS, CDR2 YYNGEE. The CDR3 runs 15 residues. This clonotype was seen at least ten times.

The specimen comprised PBMCs, sampled before or after stereotactic body radiation therapy (not recorded which). The chain has TRBV9 and TRBJ1-4; 8 bases match TRBD1. This TCR was recovered from a donor over 45 with non-small cell lung cancer. CDR3 nucleotide sequence: TGTGCCAGCAGCCCAAAATCAGGGGGCATTGAAAAACTGTTTTTT. Amino acids: CASSPKSGGIEKLFF.